This T cell receptor (beta chain) was obtained from a study of tumor-infiltrating lymphocytes in primary liver carcinoma. Study-level points and caveats: Just about 7-25% of leading clones were found in every one of five regions. Tumor-adjacent and tumor-blood pairs shared less of their repertoires than tumor region pairs shared.

Germline values: CDR1 WSHSY, CDR2 SAAADI. Trimming stripped 2 bases from V and 7 bases from J, with 7 bases between. The CDR3 consists of 12 residues. With about 470 ng total RNA as template and a constant-region primer, TCR beta cDNA was made. TCR beta libraries came from three nested multiplex PCR rounds using slightly modified ARM-PCR. TRBV1-TRBV30 forward primers and a C-beta reverse primer were used in the first two PCR rounds, which each ran for ten to eleven cycles. Each CDR3 protein gets one entry after TCRdb re-called the multiplex PCR reads with MiXCR. The data contain fewer than 75,000 distinct CDR3 sequences, 71% of them seen just once; the ten biggest clones take up roughly three fifths. Starting material for RNA and DNA co-extraction consisted of roughly 17-31 mg of unsorted bulk tissue. Samples came from superior, inferior, lateral poles and tumor centre. Uniformly, tumor samples exhibited a viable tumor cell fraction exceeding 85%.

Points on this clonotype: Its antigen is currently unknown.

The sequence derives from a man aged 40-50 years with primary liver carcinoma and hepatitis B virus infection. Sample: liver tumor tissue from sampling region 2. Subset in this sample: tumor region T2, inferior pole. This chain uses TRBV10-2 with TRBJ2-3; D gene unclear. CDR3 loop: CASSETFYTQYF. Written as DNA, the CDR3 is TGCGCCAGCAGTGAGACCTTTTATACGCAGTATTTT.